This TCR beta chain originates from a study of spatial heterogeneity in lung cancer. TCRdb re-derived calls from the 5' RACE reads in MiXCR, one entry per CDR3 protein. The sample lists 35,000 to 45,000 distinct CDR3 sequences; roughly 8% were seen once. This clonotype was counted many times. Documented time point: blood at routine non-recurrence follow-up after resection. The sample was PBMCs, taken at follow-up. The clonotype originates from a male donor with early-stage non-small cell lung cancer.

Here the CDR3 reads CASSLSQGDTYNEQFF. CDR3 bases: TGTGCCAGCAGTCTGTCACAGGGAGATACCTACAATGAGCAGTTCTTC. The V call is TRBV28, the J call TRBJ2-1; D is possibly TRBD1 (6 bases). CDR3 size: 16 residues. The germline V and J ends were trimmed by 5 bases and 2 bases, with 16 bases remaining between them. Germline CDR1 MDHEN, CDR2 SYDVKM.